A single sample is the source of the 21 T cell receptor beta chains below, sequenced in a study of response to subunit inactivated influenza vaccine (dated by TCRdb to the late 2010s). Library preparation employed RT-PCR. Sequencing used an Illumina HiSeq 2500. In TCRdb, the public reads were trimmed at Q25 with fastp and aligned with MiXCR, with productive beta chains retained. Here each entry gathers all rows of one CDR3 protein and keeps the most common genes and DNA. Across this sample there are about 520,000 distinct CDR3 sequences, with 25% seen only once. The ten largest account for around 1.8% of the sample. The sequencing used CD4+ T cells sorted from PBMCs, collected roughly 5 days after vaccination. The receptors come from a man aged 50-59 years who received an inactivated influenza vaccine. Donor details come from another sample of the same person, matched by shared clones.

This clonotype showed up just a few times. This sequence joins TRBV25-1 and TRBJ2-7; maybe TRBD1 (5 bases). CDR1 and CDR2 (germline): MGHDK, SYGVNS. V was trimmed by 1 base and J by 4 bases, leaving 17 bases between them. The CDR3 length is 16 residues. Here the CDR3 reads CASSESVSAGWYEQYF. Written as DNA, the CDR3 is TGTGCCAGCAGTGAATCGGTCTCGGCAGGGTGGTACGAGCAGTACTTC.

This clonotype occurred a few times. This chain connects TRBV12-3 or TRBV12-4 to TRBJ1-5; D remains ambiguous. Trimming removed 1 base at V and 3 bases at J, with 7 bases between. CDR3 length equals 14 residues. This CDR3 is CASSLGTDNQPQHF. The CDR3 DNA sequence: TGTGCCAGCAGTTTAGGGACGGACAATCAGCCCCAGCATTTT.

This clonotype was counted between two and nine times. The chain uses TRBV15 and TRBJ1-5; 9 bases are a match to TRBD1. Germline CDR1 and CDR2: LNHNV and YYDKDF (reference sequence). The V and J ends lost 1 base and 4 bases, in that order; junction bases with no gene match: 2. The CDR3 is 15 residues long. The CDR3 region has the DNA TGTGCCACCAGCAGAGGGACAGGGGAAAATCAGCCCCAGCATTTT. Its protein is CATSRGTGENQPQHF.

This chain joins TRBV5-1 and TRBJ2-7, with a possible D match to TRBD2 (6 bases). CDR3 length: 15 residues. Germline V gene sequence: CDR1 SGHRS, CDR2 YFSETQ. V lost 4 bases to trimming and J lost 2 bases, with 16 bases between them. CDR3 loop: CASSQGLTATYEQYF. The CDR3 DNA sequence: TGCGCCAGCAGCCAAGGACTAACCGCTACCTACGAGCAGTACTTC.

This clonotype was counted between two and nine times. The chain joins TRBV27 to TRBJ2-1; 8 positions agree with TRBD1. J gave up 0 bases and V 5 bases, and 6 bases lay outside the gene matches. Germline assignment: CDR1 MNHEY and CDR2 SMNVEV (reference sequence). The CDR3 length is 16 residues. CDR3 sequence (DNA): TGTGCCAGCAGTAGAGGACAGGGTATCTCCTACAATGAGCAGTTCTTC. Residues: CASSRGQGISYNEQFF.

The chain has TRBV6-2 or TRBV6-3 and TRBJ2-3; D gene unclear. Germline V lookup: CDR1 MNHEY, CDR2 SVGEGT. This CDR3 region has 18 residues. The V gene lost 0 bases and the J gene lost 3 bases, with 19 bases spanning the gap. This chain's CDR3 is CASSYSIGPHGWTDTQYF. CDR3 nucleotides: TGTGCCAGCAGTTACTCGATTGGCCCCCACGGCTGGACAGATACGCAGTATTTT.

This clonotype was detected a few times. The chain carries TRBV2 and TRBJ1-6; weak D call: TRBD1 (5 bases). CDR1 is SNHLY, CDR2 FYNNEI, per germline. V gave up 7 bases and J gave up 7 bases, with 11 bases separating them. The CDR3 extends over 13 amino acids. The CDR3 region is CASMRGINSPLHF. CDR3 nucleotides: TGTGCCAGCATGCGGGGGATCAATTCACCCCTCCACTTT.

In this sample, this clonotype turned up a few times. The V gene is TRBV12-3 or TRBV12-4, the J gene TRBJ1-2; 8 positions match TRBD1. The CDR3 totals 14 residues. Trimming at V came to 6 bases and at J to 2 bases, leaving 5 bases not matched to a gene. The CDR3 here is CASSWTGRNYGYTF. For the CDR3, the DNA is TGTGCCAGCAGCTGGACAGGGAGGAACTATGGCTACACCTTC.

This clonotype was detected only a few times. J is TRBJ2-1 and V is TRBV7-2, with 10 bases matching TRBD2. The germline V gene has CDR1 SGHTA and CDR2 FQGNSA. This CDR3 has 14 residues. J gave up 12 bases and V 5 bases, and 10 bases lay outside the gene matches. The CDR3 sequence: CASSRNLAGELQFF. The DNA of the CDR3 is TGTGCCAGCAGCAGGAACCTAGCGGGAGAGTTGCAGTTCTTC.

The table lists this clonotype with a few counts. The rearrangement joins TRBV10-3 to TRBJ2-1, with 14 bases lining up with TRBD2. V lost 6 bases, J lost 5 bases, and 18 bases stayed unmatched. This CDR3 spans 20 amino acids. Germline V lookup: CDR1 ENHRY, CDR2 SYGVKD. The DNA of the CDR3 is TGTGCCATCAGCACGGGACTAGCGGGGGCGGTCTACCCGATGAACAATGAGCAGTTCTTC. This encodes CAISTGLAGAVYPMNNEQFF.

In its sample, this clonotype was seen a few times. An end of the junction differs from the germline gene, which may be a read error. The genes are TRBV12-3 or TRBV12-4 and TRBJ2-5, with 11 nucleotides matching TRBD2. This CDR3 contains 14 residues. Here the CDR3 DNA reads TGTGCCAGCAGTGTAGCGGGGGGGCGACAGACCCAGTACTTC. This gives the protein CASSVAGGRQTQYF.

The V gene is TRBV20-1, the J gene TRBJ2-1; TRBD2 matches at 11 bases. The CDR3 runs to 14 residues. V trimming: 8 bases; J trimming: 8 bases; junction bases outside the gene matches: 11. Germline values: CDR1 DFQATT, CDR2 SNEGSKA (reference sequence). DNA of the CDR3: TGCAGTACACTAGCGGGAGAAGTTCGGCATGAGCAGTTCTTC. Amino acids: CSTLAGEVRHEQFF.

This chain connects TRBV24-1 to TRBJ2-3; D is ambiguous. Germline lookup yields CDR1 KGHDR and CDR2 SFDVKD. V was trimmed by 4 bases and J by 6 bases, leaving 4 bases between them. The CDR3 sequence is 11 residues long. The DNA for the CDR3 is TGTGCCACCAGTGAACAGGATACGCAGTATTTT. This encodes CATSEQDTQYF.

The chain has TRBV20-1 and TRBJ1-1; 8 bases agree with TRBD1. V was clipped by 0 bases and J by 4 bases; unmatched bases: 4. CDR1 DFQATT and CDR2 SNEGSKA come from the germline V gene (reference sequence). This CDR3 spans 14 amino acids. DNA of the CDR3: TGCAGTGCTAGAGACAGGGGGCGAGGCACTGAAGCTTTCTTT. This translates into CSARDRGRGTEAFF.

CDR3 in amino acids: CASSSRTEAFF. The CDR3 region has the DNA TGTGCCAGCAGTTCCCGGACGGAGGCTTTCTTT. The V and J genes are TRBV12-3 or TRBV12-4 and TRBJ1-1; no definite D call. V was pared by 4 bases and J by 11 bases, with 11 bases between. The CDR3 sequence is 11 residues long.

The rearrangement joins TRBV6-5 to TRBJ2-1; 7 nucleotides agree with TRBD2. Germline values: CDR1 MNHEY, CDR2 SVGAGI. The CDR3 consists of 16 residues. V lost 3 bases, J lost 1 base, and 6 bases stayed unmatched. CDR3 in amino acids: CASSYLGGTSYNEQFF. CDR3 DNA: TGTGCCAGCAGTTATTTGGGGGGGACGTCCTACAATGAGCAGTTCTTC.

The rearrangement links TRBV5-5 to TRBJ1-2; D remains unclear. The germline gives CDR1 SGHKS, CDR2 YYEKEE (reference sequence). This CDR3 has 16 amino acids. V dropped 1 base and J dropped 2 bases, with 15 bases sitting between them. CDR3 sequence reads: CASSLRMGNRNYGYTF. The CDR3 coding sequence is TGTGCCAGCAGCTTGAGGATGGGGAATCGGAACTATGGCTACACCTTC.

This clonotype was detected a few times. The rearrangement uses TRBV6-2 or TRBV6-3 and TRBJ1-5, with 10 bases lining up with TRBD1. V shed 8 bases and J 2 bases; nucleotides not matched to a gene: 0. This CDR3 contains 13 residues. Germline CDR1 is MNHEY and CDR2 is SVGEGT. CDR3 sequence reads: CASGQGGNQPQHF. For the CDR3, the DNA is TGTGCCAGCGGACAGGGGGGCAATCAGCCCCAGCATTTT.

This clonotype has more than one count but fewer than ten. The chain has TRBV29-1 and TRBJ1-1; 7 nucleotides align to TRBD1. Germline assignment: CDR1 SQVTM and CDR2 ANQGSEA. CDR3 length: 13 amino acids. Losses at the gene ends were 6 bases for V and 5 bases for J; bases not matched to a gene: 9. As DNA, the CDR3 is TGCAGCGTAAGACAGGGTCTCTCTACTGAAGCTTTCTTT. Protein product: CSVRQGLSTEAFF.

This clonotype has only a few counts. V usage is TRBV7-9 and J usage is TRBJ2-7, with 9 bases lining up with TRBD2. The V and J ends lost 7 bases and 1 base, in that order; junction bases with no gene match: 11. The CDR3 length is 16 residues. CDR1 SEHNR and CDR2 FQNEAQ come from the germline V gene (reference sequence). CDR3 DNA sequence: TGTGCCAGCACCCAATGGGCCACTAGCGGGTCCTACGAGCAGTACTTC. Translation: CASTQWATSGSYEQYF. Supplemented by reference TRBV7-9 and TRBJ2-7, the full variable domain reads DTGVSQNPRHKITKRGQNVTFRCDPISEHNRLYWYRQTLGQGPEFLTYFQNEAQLEKSRLLSDRFSAERPKGSFSTLEIQRTEQGDSAMYLCASTQWATSGSYEQYFGPGTRLTVT.

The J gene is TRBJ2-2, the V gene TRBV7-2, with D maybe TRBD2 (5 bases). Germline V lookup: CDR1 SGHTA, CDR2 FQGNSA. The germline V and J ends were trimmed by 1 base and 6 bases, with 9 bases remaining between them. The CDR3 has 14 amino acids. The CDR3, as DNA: TGTGCCAGCAGCTTAGGGCTAGCTCCCGGGGAGCTGTTTTTT. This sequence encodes CASSLGLAPGELFF.